This section outlines one T cell receptor (beta chain) sequence together with its context. The antigen is not known. The sample originates from a study of cytomegalovirus exposure and HLA in healthy donors. Findings and caveats of the study: Rarity marked most TCR sequences, yet some public TCRs occurred in many donors. Segments of the TCR beta V type were, in most cases, productive about 87% or about 30% of the time in an earlier analysis. TCR beta chains numbering more than 150 were designated cytomegalovirus-associated.

Both 60 Vbeta primers and 13 Jbeta primers went into the PCR. Profiling relied on immunoSEQ multiplex PCR, and the TCRdb table lists in-frame clones only, not all of them. The repertoire has 200,000 or so clones, approximately 80% of them found once; the top ten carry roughly 2.6%. The donors were healthy bone marrow donors. The CDR3 has 14 amino acids. The V and J ends lost 7 bases and 3 bases respectively, with 15 bases between them. The V gene's germline CDR1 is MNHNY and CDR2 SVGAGI (reference sequence). This chain links TRBV6-6 with TRBJ1-2; no firm D call. This TCR was sampled from a woman between 45 and 60 years old in good health and CMV-seropositive. Sequenced sample: PBMCs. The DNA of the CDR3 is TGTGCCAGCAAGGCGCGCCAGACACACTATGGCTACACCTTC. Its protein product is CASKARQTHYGYTF.